The clone carrying this TCR beta chain was picked up a small number of times. What it binds is unknown. This sample is part of a study of cytotoxic CD8 clonotypes in ibrutinib-treated CLL. On the study more broadly: Sequenced samples delivered averages of around 260,000 productive templates and around 90,000 productive rearrangements.

In germline, CDR1 is MNHEY, CDR2 SMNVEV (reference sequence). The CDR3 is 17 amino acids. V dropped 5 bases and J dropped 4 bases, with 21 bases sitting between them. Findings and caveats of the study: Baseline clonality exceeded age-matched healthy donors and tracked circulating CD8+ T-cell counts.

The intended depth for sequencing was 1 in 200,000 to 1 in 1 million T cells. The method was immunoSEQ multiplex PCR; TCRdb's version includes in-frame clones alone and lacks a portion of them. The sample contains 110,000 to 150,000 clones, around 80% of which appear only once. Source: PBMCs, taken after 12 months of ibrutinib treatment. This receptor was obtained from a human donor with chronic lymphocytic leukemia. The chain combines TRBV27 with TRBJ2-1; D possibly corresponds to TRBD2 (6 bases). CDR3 sequence (DNA): TGTGCCAGCAGTGATTCGGGACTCCCAGCGGTATACAATGAGCAGTTCTTC. It is translated as CASSDSGLPAVYNEQFF.